This is a list of T cell receptor beta chains from one sample in a study of CD8 T cells in ankylosing spondylitis. TCRdb called the 5' RACE reads again in MiXCR, with one record for every CDR3 protein. The sample contains approximately 210,000 distinct CDR3 sequences, around 13% of which appear only once. Sequenced input: blood, either unsorted or a sorted T cell fraction (not recorded which). The receptors here all came from a male donor with ankylosing spondylitis or in good health (not recorded which). The CDR3 runs from the conserved cysteine through the conserved F or W. D genes are given only for firm matches. For some rows the clone size is stated as once, few or many, or as a class when expanded; others skip it.

j_call clone_size v_call d_call cdr3_aa cdr3_nt
TRBJ2-1 few TRBV12-3/TRBV12-4 NA CASSFQEAEYEQFF TGTGCCAGCAGTTTCCAGGAGGCGGAGTATGAGCAGTTCTTC
TRBJ2-1 few TRBV5-1 TRBD1 CASSLAPQGASYNEQFF TGCGCCAGCAGCTTGGCCCCACAGGGGGCCTCCTACAATGAGCAGTTCTTC
TRBJ2-1 many TRBV6-6 TRBD1 CASSMTGAGYNEQFF TGTGCCAGCAGCATGACAGGGGCAGGCTACAATGAGCAGTTCTTC
TRBJ2-1 NA TRBV10-1 TRBD2 CASSESSVAGGIQFF TGCGCCAGCAGTGAGTCGTCGGTAGCGGGGGGCATACAGTTCTTC
TRBJ2-5 few TRBV4-1 NA CASSQAPGHQETQYF TGCGCCAGCAGCCAAGCCCCGGGCCACCAAGAGACCCAGTACTTC
TRBJ1-1 few TRBV24-1 NA CATREGRNTEAFF TGTGCCACACGGGAGGGGCGGAACACTGAAGCTTTCTTT
TRBJ1-6 many TRBV20-1 NA CSATPPGAEYSPLHF TGCAGTGCTACCCCCCCGGGGGCAGAATATTCACCCCTCCACTTT
TRBJ2-7 NA TRBV27 NA CASSLYPSSRYEQYF TGTGCCAGCAGTTTATACCCCAGTTCCCGCTACGAGCAGTACTTC
TRBJ2-1 NA TRBV7-9 TRBD2 CASSRGGQGHNEQFF TGTGCCAGCAGCCGCGGGGGGCAGGGACACAATGAGCAGTTCTTC
TRBJ2-4 few TRBV11-2 NA CASSGGGGRGFQYF TGTGCCAGCAGCGGAGGAGGCGGTAGGGGATTTCAGTACTTC
TRBJ2-5 many TRBV5-1 NA CASSLMGSQTETQYF TGCGCCAGCAGCTTGATGGGCTCCCAAACGGAGACCCAGTACTTC
TRBJ2-1 few TRBV11-3 NA CASSSRGSREEQFF TGTGCCAGCAGCTCCCGAGGAAGCCGGGAGGAGCAGTTCTTC
TRBJ2-1 NA TRBV7-9 TRBD1 CASSLETGPREQFF TGTGCCAGCAGCTTAGAGACAGGGCCCCGCGAGCAGTTCTTC
TRBJ1-3 NA TRBV4-1 TRBD1 CASSQAGQNSGNTIYF TGCGCCAGCAGCCAAGCGGGACAGAACTCTGGAAACACCATATATTTT
TRBJ2-3 few TRBV10-3 TRBD2 CAITQAWAGELTDTQYF TGTGCCATCACCCAGGCGTGGGCGGGGGAACTAACAGATACGCAGTATTTT
TRBJ2-7 NA TRBV6-1 NA CASSPLGGPPSEQYF TGTGCCAGCAGCCCGTTGGGGGGTCCCCCTAGCGAGCAGTACTTC
TRBJ1-1 NA TRBV2 NA CASSITTEAFF TGTGCCAGCAGCATCACCACTGAAGCTTTCTTT
TRBJ1-1 many TRBV11-2 NA CASSLEGGNTEAFF TGTGCCAGCAGCTTAGAAGGGGGGAACACTGAAGCTTTCTTT
TRBJ1-5 many TRBV27 NA CASSLRVNQPQHF TGTGCCAGCAGTTTAAGGGTCAATCAGCCCCAGCATTTT
TRBJ2-7 few TRBV11-1 NA CASSLPEVGRYSPYEQYF TGTGCCAGCAGCTTACCGGAGGTCGGTCGCTACTCTCCCTACGAGCAGTACTTC
TRBJ1-2 few TRBV6-6 NA CASSYSSLDGYTF TGTGCCAGCAGTTACTCGAGTCTCGATGGCTACACCTTC
TRBJ2-1 NA TRBV3-1 TRBD2 CASSQGLAGGLSSYNEQFF TGTGCCAGCAGCCAAGGGCTAGCGGGGGGCTTGAGCTCCTACAATGAGCAGTTCTTC
TRBJ1-5 many TRBV6-2/TRBV6-3 NA CASSHGADHQPQHF TGTGCCAGCAGCCACGGGGCAGACCATCAGCCCCAGCATTTT
TRBJ2-7 many TRBV20-1 TRBD2 CSARDRVSGSYEQYF TGCAGTGCTAGAGATCGGGTTAGCGGGAGTTACGAGCAGTACTTC
TRBJ2-2 NA TRBV3-1 TRBD1 CASSLSHGGQAALANTGELFF TGTGCCAGCAGCCTATCACATGGGGGACAGGCCGCTTTGGCGAACACCGGGGAGCTGTTTTTT
TRBJ2-7 many TRBV5-1 TRBD1 CASTPGQNLYEQYF TGCGCCAGCACCCCGGGACAGAACCTCTACGAGCAGTACTTC
TRBJ2-3 NA TRBV6-5 TRBD2 CASIWWRGGTDTQYF TGTGCCAGCATTTGGTGGCGGGGGGGCACAGATACGCAGTATTTT
TRBJ2-5 many TRBV5-1 TRBD1 CASSLAERGQVPETQYF TGCGCCAGCAGCTTGGCCGAGAGAGGACAGGTCCCAGAGACCCAGTACTTC
TRBJ2-1 NA TRBV20-1 TRBD2 CSASSSLAGDLPNEQFF TGCAGTGCTAGCAGTAGCTTGGCGGGAGACCTACCCAATGAGCAGTTCTTC
TRBJ2-2 few TRBV27 NA CASRPGTGELFF TGTGCCAGCAGGCCGGGAACGGGGGAGCTGTTTTTT
TRBJ2-2 few TRBV5-5 NA CASSLGDTSLLFF TGTGCCAGCAGCTTGGGGGACACCAGCTTGCTGTTTTTT
TRBJ2-7 NA TRBV2 NA CASSEPGRYEQYF TGTGCCAGCAGTGAACCAGGGAGGTACGAGCAGTACTTC
TRBJ2-3 NA TRBV3-1 TRBD1 CASSPTRDRADTQYF TGTGCCAGCAGCCCAACCCGGGACAGAGCAGATACGCAGTATTTT
TRBJ2-2 NA TRBV9 NA CASSPSGGVTGELFF TGTGCCAGCAGCCCCAGTGGAGGGGTCACCGGGGAGCTGTTTTTT
TRBJ2-3 NA TRBV4-1 NA CASSPDDVTDTQYF TGCGCCAGCAGCCCGGACGATGTAACAGATACGCAGTATTTT
TRBJ2-3 many TRBV12-3/TRBV12-4 NA CASSSVTDTQYF TGTGCCAGCAGCTCTGTCACAGATACGCAGTATTTT
TRBJ2-7 few TRBV6-5 TRBD2 CASSYASGSYEQYF TGTGCCAGCAGTTATGCTAGCGGATCCTACGAGCAGTACTTC
TRBJ2-1 few TRBV6-4 TRBD1 CASSGLGTGSYNEQFF TGTGCCAGCAGTGGGCTCGGGACAGGCTCCTACAATGAGCAGTTCTTC
TRBJ2-3 few TRBV20-1 NA CSARDLRTADTQYF TGCAGTGCTAGAGATCTCCGCACCGCAGATACGCAGTATTTT
TRBJ2-5 many TRBV7-7 NA CASSYTIQETQYF TGTGCCAGCAGCTATACAATCCAAGAGACCCAGTACTTC
TRBJ2-7 NA TRBV20-1 TRBD2 CSAPSILAGDTYEQYF TGCAGTGCTCCCAGCATACTAGCGGGGGACACCTACGAGCAGTACTTC
TRBJ2-3 many TRBV12-3/TRBV12-4 NA CASSPGSPTDTQYF TGTGCCAGCAGTCCCGGGAGCCCCACAGATACGCAGTATTTT
TRBJ1-1 few TRBV10-3 NA CATSEALNTEAFF TGTGCCACCTCGGAGGCCCTGAACACTGAAGCTTTCTTT
TRBJ2-5 NA TRBV10-3 NA CAISESGGETQYF TGTGCCATCAGTGAGTCGGGGGGAGAGACCCAGTACTTC
TRBJ2-1 few TRBV2 NA CASIQTSSYNEQFF TGTGCCAGCATTCAGACTAGCTCCTACAATGAGCAGTTCTTC
TRBJ2-2 NA TRBV4-1 NA CASSRSLHGELFF TGCGCCAGCAGCCGCTCCCTCCACGGGGAGCTGTTTTTT
TRBJ2-1 NA TRBV20-1 NA CSAQEVVPYYNEQFF TGCAGTGCCCAAGAGGTGGTACCCTATTACAATGAGCAGTTCTTC
TRBJ2-7 NA TRBV6-2/TRBV6-3 NA CASSYEAGAYEQYF TGTGCCAGCAGTTACGAAGCAGGGGCCTACGAGCAGTACTTC
TRBJ2-7 once TRBV19 NA CASIILEQYF TGTGCCAGTATAATCCTCGAGCAGTACTTC
TRBJ2-1 NA TRBV5-1 TRBD1 CASSLSGGTGGNEQFF TGCGCCAGCAGCTTGTCCGGGGGGACAGGGGGCAATGAGCAGTTCTTC
TRBJ2-3 few TRBV20-1 TRBD2 CSADGLAGDTDTQYF TGCAGTGCTGACGGACTAGCGGGGGATACAGATACGCAGTATTTT
TRBJ2-2 NA TRBV30 NA CAWSSLTFETGELFF TGTGCCTGGAGTTCCCTTACATTCGAAACCGGGGAGCTGTTTTTT
TRBJ1-1 many TRBV12-3/TRBV12-4 NA CASSFLPGTENTEAFF TGTGCCAGCAGTTTCCTTCCCGGGACGGAGAACACTGAAGCTTTCTTT